This T cell receptor beta chain emerged from a study of T cells in Graves' hyperthyroidism and ophthalmopathy. Amplification of TCR beta CDR3 regions used RNA as the template. The TCR CDR3 first-round RT-PCR relied on the HTBI primer set. TCRdb independently ran MiXCR on the multiplex PCR reads; one entry per CDR3 protein. The sample holds fewer than 450,000 distinct CDR3 sequences, approximately 14% seen once. Per germline, CDR1 DFQATT and CDR2 SNEGSKA (reference sequence). The V end lost 7 bases, the J end lost 1 base, and 7 bases lay between the germline ends. The CDR3 extends over 11 amino acids. This clonotype was found many times.

The sequenced sample consisted of blood. The chain uses TRBV20-1 and TRBJ2-5; TRBD1 is a possible D gene (5 bases). This TCR came from a woman aged 60-70 years with Graves' ophthalmopathy. The CDR3 coding sequence is TGCAGTGGACAGCTCCAAGAGACCCAGTACTTC. Its protein is CSGQLQETQYF.